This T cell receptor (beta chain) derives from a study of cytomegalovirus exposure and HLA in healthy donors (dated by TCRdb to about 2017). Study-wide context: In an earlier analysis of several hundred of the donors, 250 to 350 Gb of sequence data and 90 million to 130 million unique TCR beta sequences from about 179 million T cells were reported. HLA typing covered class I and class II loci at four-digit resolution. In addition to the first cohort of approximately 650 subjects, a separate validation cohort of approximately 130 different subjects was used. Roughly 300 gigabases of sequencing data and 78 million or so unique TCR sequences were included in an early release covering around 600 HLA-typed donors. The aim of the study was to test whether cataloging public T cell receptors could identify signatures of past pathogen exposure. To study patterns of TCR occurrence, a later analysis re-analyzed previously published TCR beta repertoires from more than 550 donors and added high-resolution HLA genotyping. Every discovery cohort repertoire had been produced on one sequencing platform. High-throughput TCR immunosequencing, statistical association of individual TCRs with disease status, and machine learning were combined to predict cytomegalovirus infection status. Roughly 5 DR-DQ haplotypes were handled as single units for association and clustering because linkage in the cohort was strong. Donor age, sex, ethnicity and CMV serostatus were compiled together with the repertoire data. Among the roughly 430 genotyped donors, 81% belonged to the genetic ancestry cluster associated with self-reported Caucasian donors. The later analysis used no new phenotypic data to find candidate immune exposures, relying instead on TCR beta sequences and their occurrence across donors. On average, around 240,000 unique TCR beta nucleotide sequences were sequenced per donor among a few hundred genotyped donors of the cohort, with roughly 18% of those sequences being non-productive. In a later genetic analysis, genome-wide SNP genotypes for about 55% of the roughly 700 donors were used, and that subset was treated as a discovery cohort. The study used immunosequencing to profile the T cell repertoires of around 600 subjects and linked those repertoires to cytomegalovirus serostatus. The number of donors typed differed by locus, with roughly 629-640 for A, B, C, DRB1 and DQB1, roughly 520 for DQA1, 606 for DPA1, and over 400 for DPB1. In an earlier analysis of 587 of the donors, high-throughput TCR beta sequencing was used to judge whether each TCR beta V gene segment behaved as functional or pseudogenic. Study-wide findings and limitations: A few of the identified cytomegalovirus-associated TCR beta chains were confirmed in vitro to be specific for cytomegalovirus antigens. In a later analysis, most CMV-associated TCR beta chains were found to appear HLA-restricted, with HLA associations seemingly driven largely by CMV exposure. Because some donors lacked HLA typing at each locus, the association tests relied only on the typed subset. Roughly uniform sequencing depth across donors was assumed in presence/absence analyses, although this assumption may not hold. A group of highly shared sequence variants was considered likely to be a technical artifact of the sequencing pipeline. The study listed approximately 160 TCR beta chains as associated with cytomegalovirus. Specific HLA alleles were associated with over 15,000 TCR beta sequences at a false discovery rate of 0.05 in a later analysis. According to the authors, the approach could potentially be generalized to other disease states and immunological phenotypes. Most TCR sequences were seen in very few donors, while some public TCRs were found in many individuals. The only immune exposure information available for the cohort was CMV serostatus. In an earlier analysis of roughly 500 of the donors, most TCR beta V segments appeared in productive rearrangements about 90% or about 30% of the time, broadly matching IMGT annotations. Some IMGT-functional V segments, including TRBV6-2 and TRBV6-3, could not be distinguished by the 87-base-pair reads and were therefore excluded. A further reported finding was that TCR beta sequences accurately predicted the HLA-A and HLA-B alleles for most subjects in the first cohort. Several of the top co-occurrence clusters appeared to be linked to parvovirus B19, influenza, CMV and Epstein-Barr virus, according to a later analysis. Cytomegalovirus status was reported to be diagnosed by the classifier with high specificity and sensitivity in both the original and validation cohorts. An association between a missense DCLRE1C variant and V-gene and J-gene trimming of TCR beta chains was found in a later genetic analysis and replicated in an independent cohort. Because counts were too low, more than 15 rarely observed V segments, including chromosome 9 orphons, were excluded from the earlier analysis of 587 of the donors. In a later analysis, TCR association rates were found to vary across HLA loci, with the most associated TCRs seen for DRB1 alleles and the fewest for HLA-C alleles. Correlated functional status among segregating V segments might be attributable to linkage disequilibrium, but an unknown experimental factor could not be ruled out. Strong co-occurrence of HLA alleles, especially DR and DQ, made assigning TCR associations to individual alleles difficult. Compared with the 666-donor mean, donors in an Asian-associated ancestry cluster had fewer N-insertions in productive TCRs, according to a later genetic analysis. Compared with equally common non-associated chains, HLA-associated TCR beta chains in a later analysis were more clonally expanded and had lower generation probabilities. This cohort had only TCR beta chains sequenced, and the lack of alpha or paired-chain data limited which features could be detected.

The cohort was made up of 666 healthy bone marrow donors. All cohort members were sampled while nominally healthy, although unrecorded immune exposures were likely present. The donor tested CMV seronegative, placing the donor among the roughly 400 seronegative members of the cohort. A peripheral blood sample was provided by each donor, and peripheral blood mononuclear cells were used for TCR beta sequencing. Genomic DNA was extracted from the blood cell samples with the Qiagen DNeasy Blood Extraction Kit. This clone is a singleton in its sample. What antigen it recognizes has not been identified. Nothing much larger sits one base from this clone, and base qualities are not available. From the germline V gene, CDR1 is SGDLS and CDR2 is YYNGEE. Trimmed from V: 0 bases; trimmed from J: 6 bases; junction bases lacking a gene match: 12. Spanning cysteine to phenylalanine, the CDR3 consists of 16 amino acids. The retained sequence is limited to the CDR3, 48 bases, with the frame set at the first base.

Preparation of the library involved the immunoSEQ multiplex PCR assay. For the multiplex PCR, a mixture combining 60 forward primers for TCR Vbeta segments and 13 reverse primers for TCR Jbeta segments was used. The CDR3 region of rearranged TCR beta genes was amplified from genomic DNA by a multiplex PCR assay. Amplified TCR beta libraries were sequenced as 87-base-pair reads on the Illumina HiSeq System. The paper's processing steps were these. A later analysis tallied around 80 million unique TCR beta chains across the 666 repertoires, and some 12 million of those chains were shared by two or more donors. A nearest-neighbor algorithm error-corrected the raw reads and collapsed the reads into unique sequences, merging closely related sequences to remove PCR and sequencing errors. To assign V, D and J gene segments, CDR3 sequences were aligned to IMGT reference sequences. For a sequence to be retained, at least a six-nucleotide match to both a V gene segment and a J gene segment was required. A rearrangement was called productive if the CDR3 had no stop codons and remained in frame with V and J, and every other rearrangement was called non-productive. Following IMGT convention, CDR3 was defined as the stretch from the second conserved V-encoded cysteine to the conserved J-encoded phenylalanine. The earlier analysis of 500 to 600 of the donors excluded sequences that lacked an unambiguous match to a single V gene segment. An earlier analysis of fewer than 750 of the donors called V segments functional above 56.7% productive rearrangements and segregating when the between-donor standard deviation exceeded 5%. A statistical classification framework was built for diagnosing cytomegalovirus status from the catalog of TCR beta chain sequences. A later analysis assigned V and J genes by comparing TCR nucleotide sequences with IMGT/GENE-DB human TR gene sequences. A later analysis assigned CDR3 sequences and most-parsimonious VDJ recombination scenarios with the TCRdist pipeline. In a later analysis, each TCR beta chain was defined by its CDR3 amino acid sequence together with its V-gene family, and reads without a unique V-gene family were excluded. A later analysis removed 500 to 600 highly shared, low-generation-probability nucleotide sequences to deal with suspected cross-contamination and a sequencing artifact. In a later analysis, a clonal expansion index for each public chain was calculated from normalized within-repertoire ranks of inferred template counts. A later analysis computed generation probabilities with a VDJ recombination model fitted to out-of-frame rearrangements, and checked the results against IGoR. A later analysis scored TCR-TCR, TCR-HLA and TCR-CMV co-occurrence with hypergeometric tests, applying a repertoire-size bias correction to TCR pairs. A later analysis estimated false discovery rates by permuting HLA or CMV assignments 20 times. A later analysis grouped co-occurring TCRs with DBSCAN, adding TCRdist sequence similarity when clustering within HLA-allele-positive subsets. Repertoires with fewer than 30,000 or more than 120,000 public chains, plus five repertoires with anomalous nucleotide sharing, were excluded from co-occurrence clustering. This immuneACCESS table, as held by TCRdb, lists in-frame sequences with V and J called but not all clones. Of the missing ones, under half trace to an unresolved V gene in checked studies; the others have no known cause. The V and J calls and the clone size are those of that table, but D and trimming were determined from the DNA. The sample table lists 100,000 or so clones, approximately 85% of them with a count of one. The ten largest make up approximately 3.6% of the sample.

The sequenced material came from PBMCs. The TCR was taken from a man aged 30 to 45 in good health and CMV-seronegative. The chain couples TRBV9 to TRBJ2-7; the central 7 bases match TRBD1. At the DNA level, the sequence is TGTGCCAGCAGCGTAGCTGGGACAGCAACCTTGGGCGAGCAGTACTTC. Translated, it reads CASSVAGTATLGEQYF.